One and the same sample provided the 19 T cell receptor beta chains below, sequenced in a study of tumor and adjacent non-tumor tissue in lung cancer. The library came from three nested PCR rounds adapted from ARM-PCR protocols. TCRdb reprocessed the multiplex PCR reads with MiXCR, giving one entry per CDR3 protein. The sample lists about 98,000 distinct CDR3 sequences, approximately 80% seen once, with less than 40% in the top ten. This sample's RNA came from whole unsorted tissue. Distant lung tissue was collected more than 3 cm away from the tumor edge. The sequencing sample was made of distant non-tumor lung tissue. The receptors stem from a man aged 55 to 70 with small cell lung cancer.

V gene TRBV5-6 combines with J gene TRBJ2-7; 7 bases are a match to TRBD1. Looked up from germline, CDR1 is SGHDT and CDR2 is YYEEEE. This CDR3 has 14 amino acids. In nucleotides, the CDR3 is TGTGCCAGCAGTCACAGGGGTTACCTCTACGAGCACTACGTC. It encodes CASSHRGYLYEHYV.

This sequence joins TRBV6-5 and TRBJ2-1; tentative D call: TRBD1 (5 bases). The CDR3 sequence is 16 residues long. V lost 2 bases and J 7 bases, leaving 18 bases between the germline ends. Germline assignment: CDR1 MNHEY and CDR2 SVGAGI. Here the CDR3 DNA reads TGTGCCAGCAGTTACACACGGTGGGGCCGTTCAAATGAGCAGTTCTTC. It is translated as CASSYTRWGRSNEQFF.

There are a few counts of this clonotype. The genes are TRBV6-5 and TRBJ2-1; TRBD2 aligns across 11 bases. After removal of 7 bases from V and 5 bases from J, the junction contained 16 bases not matched to a gene. The germline CDR1 and CDR2 sequences are MNHEY and SVGAGI. CDR3 length: 18 residues. The CDR3 coding sequence is TGTGCCAGCACCGACCGCCACATACTAGCGGGAGCACACAATGAGCAGTTCTTC. It is translated as CASTDRHILAGAHNEQFF.

A note on this clonotype: The junction shows a germline mismatch at one end, possibly a read error. The rearrangement uses TRBV12-3 or TRBV12-4 and TRBJ2-1; 7 bases are shared with TRBD2. The CDR3 sequence is 15 residues long. The CDR3 is CASSSGLTGTNEHFF. The CDR3 DNA sequence: TGTGCCAGCAGTTCGGGACTAACGGGAACTAATGAGCATTTCTTC.

In its sample, this clonotype was seen many times. CDR3 sequence (DNA): TGCGCCAGCACCCTGGACTCCCGGGACAGGGGATATGGCTACACCTTC. Its translation is CASTLDSRDRGYGYTF. The chain is built from TRBV5-1 and TRBJ1-2; 10 bases are a match to TRBD1. The V gene's germline CDR1 is SGHRS and CDR2 YFSETQ. This CDR3 region has 16 residues. V lost 6 bases and J lost 5; bases outside the gene matches: 13.

As regards this clonotype: Given a much more abundant clone one base away, this may be a read error. The chain recombines TRBV5-4 with TRBJ1-2, with TRBD1 matching over 8 bases. This CDR3 region has 15 residues. After removal of 0 bases from V and 4 bases from J, the junction contained 5 bases not matched to a gene. Germline-derived CDR1 and CDR2 are SGHNT and YYREEE (reference sequence). This chain's CDR3 is CASSLGSGTGYGYTF. The DNA of the CDR3 is TGTGCCAGCAGCTTGGGATCCGGGACAGGCTATGGCTACACCTTC.

For this clonotype: A read error may account for a junction end that differs from germline. The chain couples TRBV24-1 to TRBJ2-3, with D perhaps TRBD1 (6 bases). CDR3 length: 11 amino acids. In germline, CDR1 is KGHDR, CDR2 SFDVKD. The CDR3: CVTSEGDTQYF. CDR3 sequence (DNA): TGTGTCACCAGTGAGGGGGATACTCAGTATTTT.

This clonotype was observed once. V and J are TRBV12-3 or TRBV12-4 and TRBJ2-2; 7 bases map to TRBD1. The CDR3 has 15 residues. The CDR3 reads CISSFSGTDAGELFF. The CDR3 DNA follows: TGTATCAGCAGTTTCTCTGGGACAGACGCCGGGGAGCTGTTTTTT.

Regarding this clonotype: A read error may produce the germline difference seen at one junction end. V usage is TRBV4-1 and J usage is TRBJ2-2; D is ambiguous. Germline V gene data show CDR1 as MGHRA and CDR2 as YSYEKL. The CDR3 is made up of 12 amino acids. The CDR3 protein is CAISHSSLDLFF. Here the CDR3 DNA reads TGCGCCATCAGCCACTCTTCACTTGACCTGTTTTTT.

The J gene is TRBJ2-7, the V gene TRBV4-2; TRBD2 agrees at 9 bases. The V gene end was trimmed by 3 bases and the J gene end by 7 bases; junction bases not matched to a gene: 7. From germline, CDR1 is LGHNA and CDR2 YNFKEQ. This CDR3 has 14 amino acids. CDR3 loop: CASSHSGSMNEQYF. The CDR3 DNA sequence: TGTGCCAGCAGCCATAGCGGGAGTATGAATGAGCAGTACTTC.

By proportion, this clonotype is medium-sized. The J gene is TRBJ2-1, the V gene TRBV6-6, with D possibly TRBD2 on 6 matching bases. The ends were cut back, 2 bases at V and 5 bases at J, with 7 bases in the middle. The germline V gene encodes CDR1 MNHNY and CDR2 SVGAGI (reference sequence). The CDR3 has 13 amino acids. The DNA of the CDR3 is TGTGCCAGCAGTTACGGAGGGGACAATGAGCAGTTCTTC. It is translated as CASSYGGDNEQFF.

With respect to this clonotype: Compared with germline, one end of the junction differs, possibly owing to a read error. The CDR3 here is CAVSLGVAGGYYYNEQFF. CDR3 in DNA: TGTGCCGTCAGCTTAGGAGTAGCGGGAGGCTACTACTACAATGAGCAATTCTTC. The chain uses TRBV11-2 and TRBJ2-1; 10 bases line up with TRBD2. CDR3 length: 18 residues. From germline, CDR1 is SGHAT and CDR2 FQNNGV.

As for this clonotype: A much larger clone lies a single base off, so this may be a read error. The gene calls are TRBV28 and TRBJ1-1, with TRBD1 matching 9 bases. Germline assignment: CDR1 MDHEN and CDR2 SYDVKM. CDR3 size: 15 residues. The CDR3 sequence is CACRPTGGQGTEAFF. CDR3 nucleotides: TGTGCCTGCAGACCAACAGGGGGCCAAGGCACTGAAGCTTTCTTT.

Notes on this clonotype: Since the CDR3 does not end with the conserved phenylalanine or tryptophan, this likely comes from a read error. CDR3 sequence reads: CTSSDSRGIGYTS. Here the CDR3 DNA reads TGCACCAGTAGTGACTCAAGGGGGATTGGCTACACCTCC. V usage is TRBV10-2 and J usage is TRBJ1-2; a possible D gene is TRBD1 (6 bases). Germline lookup yields CDR1 WSHSY and CDR2 SAAADI. The CDR3 extends over 13 amino acids.

In regard to this clonotype: At one boundary the junction diverges from the germline segment, which might be a read error. The V call is TRBV10-3, the J call TRBJ2-3; D not certain. Germline CDR1 ENHRY, CDR2 SYGVKD. This CDR3 is built from 11 residues. This CDR3 reads CAVRSTDTQYF. The CDR3 bases are TGTGCCGTCAGAAGCACAGATACGCAGTATTTT.

Remarks on this clonotype: A junction boundary mismatches the germline segment, possibly from a read error. The chain is built from TRBV6-1 and TRBJ2-5, with 8 positions matching TRBD2. Germline CDR1 reads MNHNS; CDR2 reads SASEGT. The CDR3 covers 16 residues. Here the CDR3 DNA reads TGTGCCAGCAATGAAGCAAGCGGGAGTGTAGGAGAGGCCCAGTACTTC. It specifies CASNEASGSVGEAQYF.

Points on this clonotype: This could be a read error, since a much larger clone is one nucleotide away. The gene calls are TRBV5-1 and TRBJ2-2; D is perhaps TRBD1 (5 bases). Germline CDR1 and CDR2: SGHRS and YFSETQ. The germline V and J ends were trimmed by 1 base and 6 bases, with 13 bases remaining between them. The CDR3 runs 15 residues. The CDR3, as DNA: TGCGCCAGCAGCTTGAACAGGCCAAACCCCGGGGAGCTGTTTTTT. Its protein is CASSLNRPNPGELFF.

A single count supports this clonotype. Germline and junction disagree at one end, which may indicate a read error. The genes are TRBV7-9 and TRBJ1-1, with a possible D match to TRBD1 (5 bases). Germline assignment: CDR1 SEHNR and CDR2 FQNEAQ (reference sequence). The CDR3 has 15 residues. The CDR3 reads CANSLRNRGDTEAFF. CDR3 sequence (DNA): TGTGCCAACAGCTTACGGAATCGAGGGGACACTGAAGCTTTCTTT.

V gene TRBV7-3 combines with J gene TRBJ2-2; a possible D gene is TRBD1 (6 bases). This CDR3 spans 15 amino acids. V dropped 8 bases and J dropped 5 bases, with 18 bases sitting between them. CDR1 is SGHTA, CDR2 FQGTGA, per germline. For the CDR3, the DNA is TGTGCCAGCGACGTCCCGGACAGCCCTACCGGGGAGCTGTTTTTT. Residues: CASDVPDSPTGELFF.